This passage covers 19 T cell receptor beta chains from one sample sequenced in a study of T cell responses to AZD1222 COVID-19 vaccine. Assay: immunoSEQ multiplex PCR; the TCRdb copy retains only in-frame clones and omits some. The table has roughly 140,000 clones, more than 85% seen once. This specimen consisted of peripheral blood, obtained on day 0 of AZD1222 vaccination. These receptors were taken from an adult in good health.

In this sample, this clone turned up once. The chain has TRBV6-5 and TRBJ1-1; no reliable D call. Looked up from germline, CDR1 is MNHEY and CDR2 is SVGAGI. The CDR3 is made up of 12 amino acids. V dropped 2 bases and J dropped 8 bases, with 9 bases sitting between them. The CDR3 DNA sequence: TGTGCCAGCAGTTACACCCCCGCAGAAGCTTTCTTT. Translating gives CASSYTPAEAFF.

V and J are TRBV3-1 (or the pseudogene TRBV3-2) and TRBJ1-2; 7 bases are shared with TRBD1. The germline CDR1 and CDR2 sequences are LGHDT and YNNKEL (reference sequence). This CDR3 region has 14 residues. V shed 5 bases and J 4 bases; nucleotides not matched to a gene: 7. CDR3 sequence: CASSFQGDSYGYTF. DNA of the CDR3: TGTGCCAGCAGCTTCCAGGGGGACTCCTATGGCTACACCTTC.

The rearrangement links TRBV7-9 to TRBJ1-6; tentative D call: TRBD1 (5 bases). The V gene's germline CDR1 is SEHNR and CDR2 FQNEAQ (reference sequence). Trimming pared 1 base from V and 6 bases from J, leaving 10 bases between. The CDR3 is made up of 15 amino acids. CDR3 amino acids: CASSLERDSNSPLHF. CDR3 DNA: TGTGCCAGCAGCTTAGAGAGGGACTCTAATTCACCCCTCCACTTT.

The CDR3 DNA reads TGTGCCAGTTCTCCTAGGGTTTCCCCTAATCAGCCCCAGCATTTT. This gives the protein CASSPRVSPNQPQHF. This chain links TRBV19 with TRBJ1-5; D is unclear. Trimming took 8 bases from V and 4 from J, leaving 18 bases between them. Germline CDR1 reads LNHDA; CDR2 reads SQIVND (reference sequence). There are 15 residues in the CDR3.

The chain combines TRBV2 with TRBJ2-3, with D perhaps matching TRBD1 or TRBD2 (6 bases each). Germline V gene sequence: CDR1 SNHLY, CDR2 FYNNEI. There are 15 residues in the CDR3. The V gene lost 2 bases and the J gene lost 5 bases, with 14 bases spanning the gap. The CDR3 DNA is TGTGCCAGCAGTGAAAGGGGGGCCGCGCGAGATACGCAGTATTTT. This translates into CASSERGAARDTQYF.

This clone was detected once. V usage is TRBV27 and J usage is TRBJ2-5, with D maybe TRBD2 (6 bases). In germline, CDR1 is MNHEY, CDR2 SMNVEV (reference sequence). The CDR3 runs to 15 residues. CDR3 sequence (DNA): TGTGCTTCAAACCTGATAGCGGAGAGCCAAGAGACCCAGTACTTC. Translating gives CASNLIAESQETQYF.

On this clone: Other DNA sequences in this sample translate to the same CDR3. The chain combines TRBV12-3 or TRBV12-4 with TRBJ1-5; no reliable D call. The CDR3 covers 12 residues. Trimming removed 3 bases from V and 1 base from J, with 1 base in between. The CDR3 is CASSFSNQPQHF. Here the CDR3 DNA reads TGTGCCAGCAGTTTCAGCAATCAGCCCCAGCATTTT.

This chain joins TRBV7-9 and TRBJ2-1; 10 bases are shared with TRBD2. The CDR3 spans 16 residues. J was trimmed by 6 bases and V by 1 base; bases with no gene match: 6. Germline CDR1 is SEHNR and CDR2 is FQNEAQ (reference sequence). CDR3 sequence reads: CASSLVNLAGANEQFF. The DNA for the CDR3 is TGTGCCAGCAGCTTAGTTAACCTAGCGGGGGCCAATGAGCAGTTCTTC.

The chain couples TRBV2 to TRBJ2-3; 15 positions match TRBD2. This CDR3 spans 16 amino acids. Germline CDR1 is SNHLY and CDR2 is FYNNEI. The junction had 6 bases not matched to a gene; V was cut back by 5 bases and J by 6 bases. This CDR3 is CASSPGLAGGLDTQYF. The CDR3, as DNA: TGTGCCAGCAGTCCGGGACTAGCGGGAGGTTTGGATACGCAGTATTTT.

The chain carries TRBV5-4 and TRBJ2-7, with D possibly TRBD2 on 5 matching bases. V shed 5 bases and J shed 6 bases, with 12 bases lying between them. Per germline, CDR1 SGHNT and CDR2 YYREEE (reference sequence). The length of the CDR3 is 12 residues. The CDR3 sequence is CASSLVEGEQYF. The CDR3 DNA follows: TGTGCCAGCAGTCTTGTTGAGGGCGAGCAGTACTTC.

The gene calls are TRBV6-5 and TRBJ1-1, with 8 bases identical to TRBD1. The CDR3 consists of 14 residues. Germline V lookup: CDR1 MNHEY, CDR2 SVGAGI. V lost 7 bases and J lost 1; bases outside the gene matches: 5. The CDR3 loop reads CASNRQGKNTEAFF. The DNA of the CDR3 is TGTGCCAGCAACCGACAGGGGAAGAACACTGAAGCTTTCTTT.

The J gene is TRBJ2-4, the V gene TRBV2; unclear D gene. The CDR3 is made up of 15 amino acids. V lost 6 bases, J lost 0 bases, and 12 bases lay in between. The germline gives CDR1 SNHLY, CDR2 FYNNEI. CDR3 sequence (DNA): TGTGCCAGCAGGCCCTACTCTTCAGCCAAAAACATTCAGTACTTC. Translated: CASRPYSSAKNIQYF. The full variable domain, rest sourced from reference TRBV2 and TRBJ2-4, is EPEVTQTPSHQVTQMGQEVILRCVPISNHLYFYWYRQILGQKVEFLVSFYNNEISEKSEIFDDQFSVERPDGSNFTLKIRSTKLEDSAMYFCASRPYSSAKNIQYFGAGTRLSVL.

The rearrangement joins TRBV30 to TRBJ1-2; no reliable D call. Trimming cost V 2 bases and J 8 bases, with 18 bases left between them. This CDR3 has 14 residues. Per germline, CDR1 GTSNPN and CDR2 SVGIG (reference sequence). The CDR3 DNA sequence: TGTGCCTGGAGTAGCGGACTCACCGCTGGCGGCTACACCTTC. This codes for CAWSSGLTAGGYTF. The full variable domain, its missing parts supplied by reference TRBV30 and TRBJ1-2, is SQTIHQWPATLVQPVGSPLSLECTVEGTSNPNLYWYRQAAGRGLQLLFYSVGIGQISSEVPQNLSASRPQDRQFILSSKKLLLSDSGFYLCAWSSGLTAGGYTFGSGTRLTVV.

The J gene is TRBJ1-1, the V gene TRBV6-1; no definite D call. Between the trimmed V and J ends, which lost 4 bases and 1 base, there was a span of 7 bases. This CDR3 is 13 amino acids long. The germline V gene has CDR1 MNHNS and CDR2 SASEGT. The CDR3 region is CASSVAENTEAFF. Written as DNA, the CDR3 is TGTGCCAGCAGTGTAGCCGAGAACACTGAAGCTTTCTTT.

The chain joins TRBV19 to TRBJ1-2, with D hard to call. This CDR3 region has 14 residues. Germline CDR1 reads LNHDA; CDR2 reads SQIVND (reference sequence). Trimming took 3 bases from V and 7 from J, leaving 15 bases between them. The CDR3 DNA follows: TGTGCCAGTAGTATGGATGCCGGGGTTCGTGGCTACACCTTC. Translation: CASSMDAGVRGYTF.

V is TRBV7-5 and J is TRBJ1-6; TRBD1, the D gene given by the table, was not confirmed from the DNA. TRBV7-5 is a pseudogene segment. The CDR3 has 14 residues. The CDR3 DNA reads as TGTGTCAGAAGCTTAGTGGACAGGGGGTCACCCCTCCACTTT. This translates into CVRSLVDRGSPLHF.

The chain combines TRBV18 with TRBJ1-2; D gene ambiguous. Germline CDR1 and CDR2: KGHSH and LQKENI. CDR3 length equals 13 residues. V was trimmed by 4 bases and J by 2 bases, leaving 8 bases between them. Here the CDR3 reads CASSQGLNYGYTF. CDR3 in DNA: TGTGCCAGCTCACAGGGTCTCAACTATGGCTACACCTTC. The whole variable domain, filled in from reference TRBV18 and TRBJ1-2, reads NAGVMQNPRHLVRRRGQEARLRCSPMKGHSHVYWYRQLPEEGLKFMVYLQKENIIDESGMPKERFSAEFPKEGPSILRIQQVVRGDSAAYFCASSQGLNYGYTFGSGTRLTVV.

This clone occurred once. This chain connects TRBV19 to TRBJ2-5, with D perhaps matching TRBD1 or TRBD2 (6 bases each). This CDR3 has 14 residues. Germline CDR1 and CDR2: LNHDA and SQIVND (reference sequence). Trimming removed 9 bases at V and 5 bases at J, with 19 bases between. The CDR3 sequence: CASRGLFTWETQYF. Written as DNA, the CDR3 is TGTGCCAGCAGGGGACTCTTCACGTGGGAGACCCAGTACTTC.

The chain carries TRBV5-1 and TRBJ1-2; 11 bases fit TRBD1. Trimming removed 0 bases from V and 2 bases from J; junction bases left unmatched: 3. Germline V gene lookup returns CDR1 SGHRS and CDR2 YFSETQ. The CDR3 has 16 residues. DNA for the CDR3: TGCGCCAGCAGCTTGGCACGGGACAGGGGGAACTATGGCTACACCTTC. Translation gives CASSLARDRGNYGYTF.